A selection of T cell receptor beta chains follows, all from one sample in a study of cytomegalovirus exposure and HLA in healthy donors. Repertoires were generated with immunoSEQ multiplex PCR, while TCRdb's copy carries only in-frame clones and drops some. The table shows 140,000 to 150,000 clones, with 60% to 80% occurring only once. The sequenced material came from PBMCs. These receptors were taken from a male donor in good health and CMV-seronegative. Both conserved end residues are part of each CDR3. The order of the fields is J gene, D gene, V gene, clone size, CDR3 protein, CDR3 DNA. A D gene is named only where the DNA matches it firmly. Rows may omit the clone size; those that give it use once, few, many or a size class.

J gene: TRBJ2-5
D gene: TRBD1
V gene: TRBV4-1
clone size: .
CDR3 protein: CASSQVTGVFGGETQYF
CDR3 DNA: TGCGCCAGCAGCCAAGTGACAGGGGTTTTCGGTGGAGAGACCCAGTACTTC

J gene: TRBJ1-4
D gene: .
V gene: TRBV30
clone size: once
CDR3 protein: CAWHIGGTNEKLFF
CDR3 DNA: TGTGCCTGGCATATTGGGGGGACTAATGAAAAACTGTTTTTT

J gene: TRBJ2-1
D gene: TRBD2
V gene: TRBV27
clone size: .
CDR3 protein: CASSLSAGLDYNEQFF
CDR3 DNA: TGTGCCAGCAGTTTATCGGCGGGACTAGACTACAATGAGCAGTTCTTC

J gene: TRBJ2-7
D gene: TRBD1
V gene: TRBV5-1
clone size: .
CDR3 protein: CASSLTDRVRYF
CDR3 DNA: TGCGCCAGCAGCTTGACCGACAGGGTGAGGTACTTC

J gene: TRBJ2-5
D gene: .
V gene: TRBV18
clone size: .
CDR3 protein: CASSPVSVETQYF
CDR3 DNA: TGTGCCAGCTCACCAGTGAGTGTGGAGACCCAGTACTTC

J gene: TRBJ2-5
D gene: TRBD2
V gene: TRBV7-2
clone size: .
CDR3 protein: CASSLASLAGGRETQYF
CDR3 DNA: TGTGCCAGCAGCTTAGCGAGTCTAGCGGGAGGGAGGGAGACCCAGTACTTC

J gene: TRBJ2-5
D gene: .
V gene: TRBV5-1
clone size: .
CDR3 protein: CASSLNSRNQETQYF
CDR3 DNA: TGCGCCAGCAGCTTGAACTCCCGAAACCAAGAGACCCAGTACTTC

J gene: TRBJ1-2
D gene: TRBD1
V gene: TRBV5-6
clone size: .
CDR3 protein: CASSLQTGGAAGYTF
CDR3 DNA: TGTGCCAGCAGCCTACAGACAGGGGGCGCCGCTGGCTACACCTTC

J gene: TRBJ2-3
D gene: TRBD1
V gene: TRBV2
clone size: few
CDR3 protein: CAGSSGTGSADTQYF
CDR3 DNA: TGTGCCGGAAGCAGCGGGACAGGGTCGGCAGATACGCAGTATTTT

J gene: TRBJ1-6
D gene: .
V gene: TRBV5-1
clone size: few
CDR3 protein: CASSLLQGNSPLHF
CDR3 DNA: TGCGCCAGCAGCTTGTTGCAGGGTAATTCACCCCTCCACTTT

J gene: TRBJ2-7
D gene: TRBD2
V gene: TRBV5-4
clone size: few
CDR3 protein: CASSLNSGRDEQYF
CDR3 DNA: TGTGCCAGCAGCTTGAATAGCGGGAGAGACGAGCAGTACTTC

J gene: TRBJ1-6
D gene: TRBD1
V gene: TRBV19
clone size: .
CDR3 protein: CATTRTGNSPLHF
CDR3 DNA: TGTGCCACCACCAGGACAGGGAATTCACCCCTCCACTTT

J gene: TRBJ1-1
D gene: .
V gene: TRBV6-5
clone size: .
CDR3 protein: CASSETENTEAFF
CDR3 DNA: TGCGCCAGCAGTGAGACAGAGAACACTGAAGCTTTCTTT

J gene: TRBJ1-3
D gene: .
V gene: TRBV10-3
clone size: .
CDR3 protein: CAISYQGYSGNTIYF
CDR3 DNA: TGTGCCATCAGTTACCAGGGGTACTCTGGAAACACCATATATTTT

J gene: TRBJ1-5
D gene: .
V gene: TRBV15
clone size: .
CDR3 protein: CATSRDGRGNQPQHF
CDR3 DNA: TGTGCCACCAGCAGAGATGGTAGGGGGAATCAGCCCCAGCATTTT

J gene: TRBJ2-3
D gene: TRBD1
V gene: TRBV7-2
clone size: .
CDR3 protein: CASSPGQGIIDTQYF
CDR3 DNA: TGTGCCAGCAGCCCGGGACAGGGGATCATAGATACGCAGTATTTT

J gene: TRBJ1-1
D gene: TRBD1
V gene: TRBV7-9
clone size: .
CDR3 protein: CASSLGTGAGEAFF
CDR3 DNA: TGTGCCAGCAGCCTGGGAACAGGGGCTGGTGAAGCTTTCTTT

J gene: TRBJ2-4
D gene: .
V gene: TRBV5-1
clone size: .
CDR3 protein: CASSTGPTPNSQYF
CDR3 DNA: TGCGCCAGCAGCACCGGCCCGACGCCGAACAGTCAGTACTTC

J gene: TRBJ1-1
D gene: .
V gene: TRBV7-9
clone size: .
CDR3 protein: CASSLQANTEAFF
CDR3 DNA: TGTGCCAGCAGCCTTCAGGCGAACACTGAAGCTTTCTTT

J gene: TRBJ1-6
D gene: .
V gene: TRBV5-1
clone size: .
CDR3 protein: CASSLAVREDSPLHF
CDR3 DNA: TGCGCCAGCAGCTTGGCCGTCAGGGAGGATTCACCCCTCCACTTT

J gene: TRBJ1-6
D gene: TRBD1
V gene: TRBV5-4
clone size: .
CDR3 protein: CASSRGQGSSYNSPLHF
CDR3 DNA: TGTGCCAGCAGCCGGGGACAGGGTAGTAGCTATAATTCACCCCTCCACTTT

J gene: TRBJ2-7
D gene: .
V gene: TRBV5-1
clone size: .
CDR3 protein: CASSLGQDSYEQYF
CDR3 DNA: TGCGCCAGCAGCTTGGGACAGGACTCCTACGAGCAGTACTTC

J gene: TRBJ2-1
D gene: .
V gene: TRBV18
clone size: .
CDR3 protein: CASSPQERSYNEQFF
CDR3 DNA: TGTGCCAGCTCACCACAGGAGCGCTCCTACAATGAGCAGTTCTTC

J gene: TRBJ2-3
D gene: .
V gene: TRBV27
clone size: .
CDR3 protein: CASSIQGGVRTDTQYF
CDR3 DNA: TGTGCCAGCAGTATCCAGGGGGGAGTGCGGACAGATACGCAGTATTTT

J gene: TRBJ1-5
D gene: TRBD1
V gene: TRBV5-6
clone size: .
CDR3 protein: CASSWGQSNQPQHF
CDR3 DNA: TGTGCCAGCAGCTGGGGACAGTCCAATCAGCCCCAGCATTTT

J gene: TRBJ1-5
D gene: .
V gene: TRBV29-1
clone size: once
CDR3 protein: CSVGEGNQPQHF
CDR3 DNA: TGCAGCGTCGGGGAAGGGAATCAGCCCCAGCATTTT

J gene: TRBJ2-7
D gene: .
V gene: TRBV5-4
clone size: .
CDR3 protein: CASSLQGGYEQYF
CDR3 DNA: TGTGCCAGCAGCTTGCAAGGGGGCTACGAGCAGTACTTC

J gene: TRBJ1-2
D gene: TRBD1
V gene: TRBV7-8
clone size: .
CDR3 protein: CASSLLVDRGYGYTF
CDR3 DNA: TGTGCCAGCAGCTTATTGGTGGACAGGGGTTACGGCTACACCTTC

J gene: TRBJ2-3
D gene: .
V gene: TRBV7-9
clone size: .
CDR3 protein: CASRLAFTSTDTQYF
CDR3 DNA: TGTGCCAGCAGGCTAGCGTTTACTAGCACAGATACGCAGTATTTT

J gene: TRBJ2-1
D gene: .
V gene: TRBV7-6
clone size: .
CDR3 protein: CASSLFGNEQFF
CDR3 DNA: TGTGCCAGCAGCTTATTCGGCAATGAGCAGTTCTTC

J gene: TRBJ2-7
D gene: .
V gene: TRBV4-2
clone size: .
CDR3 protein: CASSQAGAYEQYF
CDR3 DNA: TGTGCCAGCAGCCAAGCGGGGGCCTACGAGCAGTACTTC

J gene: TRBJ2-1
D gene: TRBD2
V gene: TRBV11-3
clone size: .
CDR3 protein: CASSASSGRAYNEQFF
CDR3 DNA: TGTGCCAGCAGCGCAAGTAGCGGGAGGGCCTACAATGAGCAGTTCTTC

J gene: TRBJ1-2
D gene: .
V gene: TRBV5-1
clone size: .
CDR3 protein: CASSLPGQLFHTF
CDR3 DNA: TGCGCCAGCAGCTTGCCTGGACAGTTGTTTCACACCTTC

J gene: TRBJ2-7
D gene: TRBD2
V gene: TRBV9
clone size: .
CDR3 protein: CASSVASGGSYEQYF
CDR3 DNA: TGTGCCAGCAGCGTCGCGAGCGGGGGATCCTACGAGCAGTACTTC

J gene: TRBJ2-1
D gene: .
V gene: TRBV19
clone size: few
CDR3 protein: CASRRNNEQFF
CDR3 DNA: TGTGCCAGTAGGCGAAACAATGAGCAGTTCTTC

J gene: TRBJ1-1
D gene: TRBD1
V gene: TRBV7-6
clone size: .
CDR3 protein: CASSKRDRLEAFF
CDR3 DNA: TGTGCCAGCAGCAAGCGGGACAGGCTCGAAGCTTTCTTT

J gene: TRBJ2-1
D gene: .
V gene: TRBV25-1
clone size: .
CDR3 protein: CAIRDWRNNEQFF
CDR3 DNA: TGTGCCATCCGGGACTGGAGAAACAATGAGCAGTTCTTC

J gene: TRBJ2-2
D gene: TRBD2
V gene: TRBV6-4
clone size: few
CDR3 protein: CASSDTSGSPGELFF
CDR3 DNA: TGTGCCAGCAGTGACACTAGCGGGAGTCCCGGGGAGCTGTTTTTT

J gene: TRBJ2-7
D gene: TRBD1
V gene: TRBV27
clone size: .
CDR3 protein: CASSGQADVGEQYF
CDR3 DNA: TGTGCCAGCAGCGGACAGGCCGACGTTGGCGAGCAGTACTTC